A selection of T cell receptor beta chains follows, all from one sample in a study of human thymus T cells. Using immunoSEQ multiplex PCR, the repertoire was profiled, and TCRdb retains in-frame clones only, with some absent. Counted here are tens of thousands of clones, 85% to 95% occurring once; the ten biggest clones make up around 0.034%. Material for sequencing was thymus tissue. The receptors shown here come from a girl under three years old with a congenital heart defect but otherwise immunologically healthy. Each CDR3 is given with its conserved first and last residue. A D gene is named only where the DNA matches it firmly. Clone size appears in some rows only: once, few, many, or a class for an expanded clone.

size | J | D | V | DNA | CDR3
- | TRBJ1-1 | - | TRBV7-2 | TGTGCCAGCAGCTTAAAGGACAGGAACACTGAAGCTTTCTTT | CASSLKDRNTEAFF
- | TRBJ1-4 | TRBD1 | TRBV4-3 | TGCGCCAGCTCACAGGGGTCTAATGAAAAACTGTTTTTT | CASSQGSNEKLFF
- | TRBJ1-1 | - | TRBV5-6 | TGTGCCAGCAGCTTGGGCCAGGAAGAAGCTTTCTTT | CASSLGQEEAFF
once | TRBJ2-5 | - | TRBV11-2 | TGTGCCAGCAGCTTCCCCGATGAGACCCAGTACTTC | CASSFPDETQYF
- | TRBJ2-3 | TRBD1 | TRBV25-1 | TGTGCCAGCAGTGAATATCGTGACAGGGCTTTTAGCACAGATACGCAGTATTTT | CASSEYRDRAFSTDTQYF
- | TRBJ1-3 | - | TRBV7-2 | TGTGCCAGCAGCTTAGAAGACGGAAACACCATATATTTT | CASSLEDGNTIYF
- | TRBJ1-2 | - | TRBV27 | TGTGCCAGCAGTTTACGACCGATCCACGGACAGCCAGACACCTTC | CASSLRPIHGQPDTF
- | TRBJ1-5 | - | TRBV28 | TGTGCCAGCAGTTTAAAGGGAAAGAATCAGCCCCAGCATTTT | CASSLKGKNQPQHF
- | TRBJ1-6 | - | TRBV4-1 | TGCGCCAGCAGCCACAGCTCCTATAATTCACCCCTCCACTTT | CASSHSSYNSPLHF
- | TRBJ2-1 | TRBD1 | TRBV19 | TGTGCCAATATGGGCGGGCAGGGGGATATTGAGCAGTTCTTC | CANMGGQGDIEQFF
- | TRBJ1-1 | - | TRBV18 | TGTGCCAGCTCATTCTCGCGGGATCCACCCCCCCTGAACACTGAAGCTTTCTTT | CASSFSRDPPPLNTEAFF
- | TRBJ2-2 | - | TRBV5-1 | TGCGCCAGCAGCTTGGATGTGGTAACCGGGGAGCTGTTTTTT | CASSLDVVTGELFF
- | TRBJ2-7 | TRBD2 | TRBV5-1 | TGCGCCAGCAGTAGGACTAGCGGGGGTACGGGACTCTACGAGCAGTACTTC | CASSRTSGGTGLYEQYF
- | TRBJ2-7 | TRBD1 | TRBV18 | TGTGCCAGCTCACCTCAAACCGGGACAGCCGCCTACGAGCAGTACTTC | CASSPQTGTAAYEQYF
- | TRBJ1-2 | - | TRBV28 | TGTGCCAGCAGTCATCCGGTGCCGGGACAAACATTTGCGGGCTATGGCTACACCTTC | CASSHPVPGQTFAGYGYTF
- | TRBJ2-3 | - | TRBV28 | TGTGCCAGCAGCCCCGTTTCCGGGATAGCGGGCACAGATACGCAGTATTTT | CASSPVSGIAGTDTQYF
- | TRBJ2-1 | - | TRBV15 | TGTGCCACCAGCAGAGATGGGGAAGGGGCGGGCTACAATGAGCAGTTCTTC | CATSRDGEGAGYNEQFF
once | TRBJ2-1 | TRBD1 | TRBV13 | TGTGCCAGCAGCCCTCAGGGGGAGCGTATGCGGTTCTTC | CASSPQGERMRFF
- | TRBJ2-6 | - | TRBV14 | TGTGCCAGCAGCCACTCCGGGACTGCTAGTTCTGGGGCCAACGTCCTGACTTTC | CASSHSGTASSGANVLTF
- | TRBJ2-7 | - | TRBV2 | TGTGCCAGCAGTGCTCTGGGAGAGGCTGGGTACGAGCAGTACTTC | CASSALGEAGYEQYF
- | TRBJ2-7 | - | TRBV2 | TGTGCCAGCAGTGAATCGGCCCCCCAGGTAATTTCCGACGAGCAGTACTTC | CASSESAPQVISDEQYF
- | TRBJ1-2 | - | TRBV5-1 | TGCGCCAGCAGCTTACCCCAGGTGAGGGGCGGCTACACCTTC | CASSLPQVRGGYTF
- | TRBJ2-1 | TRBD2 | TRBV28 | TGTGCCAGCAGCCCGCTTAGCGGGTGGGCTGAGCAGTTCTTC | CASSPLSGWAEQFF
- | TRBJ2-3 | - | TRBV4-1 | TGCGCCAGCAGCCAAGAGTATCGGGGAAACACAGATACGCAGTATTTT | CASSQEYRGNTDTQYF
- | TRBJ2-5 | - | TRBV6-5 | TGTGCCAGCAGTTCGAGCCCGGGAGTCTCAGGAGGGACCCAGTACTTC | CASSSSPGVSGGTQYF
- | TRBJ2-7 | - | TRBV6-6 | TGTGCCATACCTGGGGGGCACTATTCCTACGAGCAGTACTTC | CAIPGGHYSYEQYF